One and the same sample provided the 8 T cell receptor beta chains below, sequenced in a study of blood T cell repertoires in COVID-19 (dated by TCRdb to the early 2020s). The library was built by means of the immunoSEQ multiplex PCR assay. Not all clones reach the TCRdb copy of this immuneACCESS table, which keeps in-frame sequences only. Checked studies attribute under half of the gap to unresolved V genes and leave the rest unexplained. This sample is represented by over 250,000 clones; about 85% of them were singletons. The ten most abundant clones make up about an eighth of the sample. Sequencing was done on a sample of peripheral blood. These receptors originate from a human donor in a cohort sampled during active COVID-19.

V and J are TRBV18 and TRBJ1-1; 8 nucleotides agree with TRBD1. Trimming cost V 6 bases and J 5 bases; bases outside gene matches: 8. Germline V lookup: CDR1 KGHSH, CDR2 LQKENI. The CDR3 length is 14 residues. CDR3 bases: TGTGCCAGCTCCCGCCGCGACAGGGGTACTGAAGCTTTCTTT. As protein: CASSRRDRGTEAFF. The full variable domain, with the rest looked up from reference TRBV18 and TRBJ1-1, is NAGVMQNPRHLVRRRGQEARLRCSPMKGHSHVYWYRQLPEEGLKFMVYLQKENIIDESGMPKERFSAEFPKEGPSILRIQQVVRGDSAAYFCASSRRDRGTEAFFGQGTRLTVV.

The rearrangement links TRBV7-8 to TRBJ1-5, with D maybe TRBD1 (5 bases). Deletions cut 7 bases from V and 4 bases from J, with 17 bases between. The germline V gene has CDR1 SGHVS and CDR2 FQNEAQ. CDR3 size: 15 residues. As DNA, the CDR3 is TGTGCCAGCACTGGAAGCCGGGACTCAAATCAGCCCCAGCATTTT. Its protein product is CASTGSRDSNQPQHF.

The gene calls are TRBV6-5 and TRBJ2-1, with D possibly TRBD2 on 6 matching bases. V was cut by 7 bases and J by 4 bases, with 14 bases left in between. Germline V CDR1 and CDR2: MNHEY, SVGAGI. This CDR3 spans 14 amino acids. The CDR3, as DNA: TGTGCCAGCAATTCCGGCGGGGTATACAATGAGCAGTTCTTC. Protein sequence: CASNSGGVYNEQFF.

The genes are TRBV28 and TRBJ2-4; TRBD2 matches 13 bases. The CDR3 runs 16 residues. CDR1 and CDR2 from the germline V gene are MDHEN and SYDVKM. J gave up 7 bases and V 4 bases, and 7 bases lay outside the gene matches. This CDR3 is CASSYGLAGVGNIQYF. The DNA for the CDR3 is TGTGCCAGCAGTTACGGACTAGCGGGAGTGGGGAACATTCAGTACTTC.

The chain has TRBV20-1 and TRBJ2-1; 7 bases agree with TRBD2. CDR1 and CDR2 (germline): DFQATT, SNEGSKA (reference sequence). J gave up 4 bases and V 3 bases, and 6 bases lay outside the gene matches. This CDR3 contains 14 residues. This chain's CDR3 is CSASTGGFYNEQFF. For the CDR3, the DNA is TGCAGTGCTAGTACCGGGGGGTTTTACAATGAGCAGTTCTTC.

CDR3: CASSLVQQETQYF. The CDR3 DNA is TGCGCCAGCAGCTTGGTTCAGCAAGAGACCCAGTACTTC. The chain recombines TRBV5-1 with TRBJ2-5, with D uncertain. CDR3 length: 13 amino acids. Trimming removed 0 bases at V and 2 bases at J, with 5 bases between. Per the germline V gene, CDR1 is SGHRS and CDR2 is YFSETQ.

CDR3 DNA sequence: TGTGCCAGCAGGTCGACTAGCGGGGGCATGAGCTCCTACGAGCAGTACTTC. Its protein product is CASRSTSGGMSSYEQYF. The chain carries TRBV7-9 and TRBJ2-7; 12 bases match TRBD2. CDR1 SEHNR and CDR2 FQNEAQ come from the germline V gene (reference sequence). Trimming took 6 bases from V and 0 from J; bases not matched to a gene: 9. The CDR3 totals 17 residues.

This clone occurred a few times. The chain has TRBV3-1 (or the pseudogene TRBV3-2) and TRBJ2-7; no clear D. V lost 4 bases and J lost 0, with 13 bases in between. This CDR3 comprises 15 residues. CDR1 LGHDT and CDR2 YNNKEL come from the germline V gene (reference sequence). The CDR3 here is CASSRSLPSSYEQYF. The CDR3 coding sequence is TGTGCCAGCAGCCGGAGCCTACCGAGCTCCTACGAGCAGTACTTC.